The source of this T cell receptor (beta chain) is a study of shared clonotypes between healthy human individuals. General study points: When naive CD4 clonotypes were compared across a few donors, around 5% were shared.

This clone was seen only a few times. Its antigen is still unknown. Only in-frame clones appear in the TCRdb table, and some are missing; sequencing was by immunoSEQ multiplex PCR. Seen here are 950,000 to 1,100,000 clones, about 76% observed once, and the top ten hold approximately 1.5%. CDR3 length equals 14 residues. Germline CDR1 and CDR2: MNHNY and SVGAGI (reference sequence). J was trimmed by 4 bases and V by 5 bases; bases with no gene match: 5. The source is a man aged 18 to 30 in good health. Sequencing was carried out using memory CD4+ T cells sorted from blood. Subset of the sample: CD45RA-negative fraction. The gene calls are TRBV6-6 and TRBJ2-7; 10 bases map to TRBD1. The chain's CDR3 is CASSLGTGAYEQYF. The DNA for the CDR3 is TGTGCCAGCAGTCTCGGGACAGGGGCGTACGAGCAGTACTTC.